This entry concerns a single T cell receptor beta chain. As yet, its antigen is unknown. Per the germline V gene, CDR1 is SNHLY and CDR2 is FYNNEI. Trimming at V came to 6 bases and at J to 1 base, leaving 2 bases not matched to a gene. The CDR3 consists of 14 residues. Profiling relied on immunoSEQ multiplex PCR, and the TCRdb table lists in-frame clones only, not all of them. The table has roughly 80,000 clones, approximately 90% seen once. The data stem from a study of OX40 agonist ivuxolimab in advanced cancers. Whole-study context: Age averaged roughly 60 years (range about 23 to 80), and just over 80% were male. The study's findings and limits: Determination of antigen specificity was not performed for the expanded peripheral T cells.

The TCR comes from an adult with an advanced solid tumor such as melanoma, head and neck, liver or kidney cancer. Sequenced here: CD4+ or CD8+ T cells sorted from blood, sampled in a trial of the OX40 agonist ivuxolimab. The rearrangement uses TRBV2 and TRBJ2-2, with 7 bases fitting TRBD1. CDR3 in DNA: TGTGCCAGCAGGGGACAGATGAACACCGGGGAGCTGTTTTTT. Amino acids: CASRGQMNTGELFF.